The 13 T cell receptor beta chains presented below share a single source sample, sequenced in a study of T cells in Graves' hyperthyroidism and ophthalmopathy. Amplification of TCR beta CDR3 regions used RNA as the template. In the first-round RT-PCR of the TCR CDR3, the HTBI primer set was used. TCRdb used MiXCR to reprocess the multiplex PCR reads, holding one entry per CDR3 protein. The sample has hundreds of thousands of distinct CDR3 sequences; around a quarter are singletons. The sample was blood. These receptors were taken from a woman aged 25 to 39 with Graves' ophthalmopathy.

This clonotype was counted a few times. The gene calls are TRBV4-3 and TRBJ1-3; D unclear. V was cut by 5 bases and J by 2 bases, with 10 bases left in between. The CDR3 totals 14 residues. Germline CDR1 is LGHNA and CDR2 is YSLEER. Here the CDR3 DNA reads TGCGCCAGCAGCTTCGAGGTCACTGGAAACACCATATATTTT. The encoded protein is CASSFEVTGNTIYF.

This chain connects TRBV6-1 to TRBJ1-1, with D hard to call. V lost 3 bases, J lost 3 bases, and 8 bases lay in between. This CDR3 has 13 residues. CDR1 is MNHNS and CDR2 is SASEGT in the germline V gene. The CDR3 loop reads CASSDPADTEAFF. CDR3 bases: TGTGCCAGCAGTGATCCGGCGGACACTGAAGCTTTCTTT.

This clonotype was found many times. The genes are TRBV7-6 and TRBJ2-7; TRBD1 might be the D (5 bases). The CDR3 is made up of 15 amino acids. Per germline, CDR1 SGHVS and CDR2 FNYEAQ. Trimming took 5 bases from V and 0 from J, leaving 14 bases between them. The CDR3 sequence is CASSVGEQNSYEQYF. The DNA of the CDR3 is TGTGCCAGCAGCGTAGGGGAACAGAACTCCTACGAGCAGTACTTC.

The sample holds many counts of this clonotype. The chain uses TRBV9 and TRBJ1-1; 7 bases align to TRBD1. J gave up 6 bases and V 3 bases, and 5 bases lay outside the gene matches. There are 13 residues in the CDR3. Germline V gene data show CDR1 as SGDLS and CDR2 as YYNGEE. CDR3 residues: CASSAGTDPEAFF. The CDR3 coding sequence is TGTGCCAGCAGCGCCGGGACAGACCCTGAAGCTTTCTTT.

This clonotype showed up many times. The V and J genes are TRBV24-1 and TRBJ1-5, with a possible D match to TRBD1 (6 bases). Germline lookup yields CDR1 KGHDR and CDR2 SFDVKD. CDR3 length equals 16 residues. Trimming left V 4 bases short and J 4 bases short, with 16 bases between. Here the CDR3 DNA reads TGTGCCACCAGTGAATCGACAGGTCTCTGGAATCAGCCCCAGCATTTT. This encodes CATSESTGLWNQPQHF.

The table lists this clonotype with many counts. The genes are TRBV7-9 and TRBJ1-1; 8 positions match TRBD1. V shed 5 bases, J shed 2 bases, and the junction held 7 bases outside the gene matches. CDR1 is SEHNR, CDR2 FQNEAQ, per germline (reference sequence). The CDR3 has 15 amino acids. The CDR3 coding sequence is TGTGCCAGCAGCCCCTATGGACAGGGCAACACTGAAGCTTTCTTT. Amino acids: CASSPYGQGNTEAFF.

This sequence joins TRBV6-2 or TRBV6-3 and TRBJ2-2, with a weak D call TRBD1 (5 bases). The V end lost 5 bases, the J end lost 4 bases, and 11 bases lay between the germline ends. The CDR3 length is 14 residues. Germline CDR1 MNHEY, CDR2 SVGEGT. The CDR3 DNA is TGTGCCAGCAGTCCTCCGACAGTCACCGGGGAGCTGTTTTTT. This gives the protein CASSPPTVTGELFF.

This clonotype was found many times. V is TRBV6-5 and J is TRBJ1-5; D possibly corresponds to TRBD1 (5 bases). The CDR3 extends over 13 amino acids. V was pared by 0 bases and J by 8 bases, with 8 bases between. Germline V CDR1 and CDR2: MNHEY, SVGAGI. In nucleotides, the CDR3 is TGTGCCAGCAGTTACTCGGGCAGGGAGCCCCAGCATTTT. This translates into CASSYSGREPQHF.

V is TRBV6-1 and J is TRBJ2-7, with 10 nucleotides matching TRBD2. With 2 bases clipped from V and 2 bases from J, the junction kept 6 bases outside the gene matches. The V gene's germline CDR1 is MNHNS and CDR2 SASEGT. This CDR3 is 16 amino acids long. CDR3 in amino acids: CASSESRLAGTYEQYF. The CDR3 DNA follows: TGTGCCAGCAGTGAAAGTAGACTAGCGGGTACCTACGAGCAGTACTTC.

In this sample, this clonotype turned up once. V gene TRBV7-2 combines with J gene TRBJ1-6, with D perhaps TRBD1 (6 bases). The CDR3 consists of 15 residues. Trimming pared 1 base from V and 8 bases from J, leaving 12 bases between. Germline V lookup: CDR1 SGHTA, CDR2 FQGNSA. The CDR3: CASSLGQPGDSPLHF. The CDR3 DNA reads as TGTGCCAGCAGCTTAGGTCAGCCAGGGGATTCACCCCTCCACTTT. Supplemented by reference TRBV7-2 and TRBJ1-6, the full variable domain reads GAGVSQSPSNKVTEKGKDVELRCDPISGHTALYWYRQSLGQGLEFLIYFQGNSAPDKSGLPSDRFSAERTGGSVSTLTIQRTQQEDSAVYLCASSLGQPGDSPLHFGNGTRLTVT.

At least ten counts were recorded for this clonotype. The chain joins TRBV6-2 or TRBV6-3 to TRBJ1-5, with 9 bases lining up with TRBD1. There are 19 residues in the CDR3. The junction had 12 bases not matched to a gene; V was cut back by 3 bases and J by 0 bases. Per germline, CDR1 MNHEY and CDR2 SVGEGT. The CDR3 loop reads CASSYRGQGGPYSNQPQHF. The CDR3 nucleotides are TGTGCCAGCAGTTATAGGGGACAGGGTGGCCCCTATAGCAATCAGCCCCAGCATTTT.

J is TRBJ1-1 and V is TRBV7-2, with TRBD1 as a possible D gene (6 bases). The V gene's germline CDR1 is SGHTA and CDR2 FQGNSA. V lost 5 bases and J lost 12, with 19 bases in between. This CDR3 has 13 residues. CDR3 DNA: TGTGCCAGCAGCCCCCAACACGAGGGACAAACTTTCTTT. Translating it yields CASSPQHEGQTFF.

This clonotype was observed at least ten times. A read error may explain this, as a much larger clone is one base away. CDR3 sequence reads: CASSSDRPINTEAFF. As DNA, the CDR3 is TGTGCCAGCAGTTCCGATCGACCCATAAACACTGAAGCTTTCTTT. This chain connects TRBV6-5 to TRBJ1-1, with no clear D. The CDR3 has 15 amino acids. In germline, CDR1 is MNHEY, CDR2 SVGAGI. With 4 bases removed from V and 2 bases from J, the gap between germline ends came to 14 bases.